This T cell receptor beta chain originates from a study of a mutant IDH1 vaccine in newly diagnosed glioma. Study as a whole: Vaccination was launched 4-6 weeks after radiotherapy alone, or with temozolomide cycles. An approximately 62% male, about 40% female split and a mean age of around 41 years characterized treated patients. Former treatment meant radiotherapy, temozolomide, or both; the majority had gotten both.

Germline-derived CDR1 and CDR2 are SGHRS and YFSETQ. The CDR3 consists of 14 residues. The ends were cut back, 4 bases at V and 0 bases at J, with 10 bases in the middle. Method: immunoSEQ multiplex PCR; TCRdb's copy keeps in-frame clones and lacks some. Of around 56,000 clones in the sample, 82% were seen once. Time point in this sample: week 5, during vaccination. Topical imiquimod was applied with each vaccine dose, which held 300 ug of mutant IDH1 20-mer peptide. Concerning this clone itself: The antigen is unknown.

The origin of this receptor is a woman between 18 and 30 years old with glioma. Some clones in this sample may be carry-over from other donors' samples. The genes are TRBV5-1 and TRBJ1-1; possibly TRBD1 for D (5 bases). Sequencing used PBMCs, obtained from a glioma patient whose treatment included an IDH1 peptide vaccine. The CDR3 loop is CASSRTSLNTEAFF. Written as DNA, the CDR3 is TGCGCCAGCAGCAGGACATCCTTGAACACTGAAGCTTTCTTT.